The clone carrying this T cell receptor (beta chain) was seen only a few times. The sample comes from a study of CD8 T cells in ankylosing spondylitis. The germline V and J ends were trimmed by 0 bases and 5 bases, with 9 bases remaining between them. Per germline, CDR1 MGHRA and CDR2 YSYEKL. The CDR3 is made up of 14 amino acids. Using its own MiXCR run on the 5' RACE reads, TCRdb lists one record per CDR3 protein. This table has approximately 300,000 distinct CDR3 sequences, around 19% appearing once. What was sequenced was blood, either unsorted or a sorted T cell fraction (not recorded which). V and J are TRBV4-1 and TRBJ2-3; no reliable D call. The receptor was derived from a male donor with ankylosing spondylitis or in good health (not recorded which). The CDR3 region has the DNA TGCGCCAGCAGCCAAGATCGAATGGGAGATACGCAGTATTTT. This encodes CASSQDRMGDTQYF.